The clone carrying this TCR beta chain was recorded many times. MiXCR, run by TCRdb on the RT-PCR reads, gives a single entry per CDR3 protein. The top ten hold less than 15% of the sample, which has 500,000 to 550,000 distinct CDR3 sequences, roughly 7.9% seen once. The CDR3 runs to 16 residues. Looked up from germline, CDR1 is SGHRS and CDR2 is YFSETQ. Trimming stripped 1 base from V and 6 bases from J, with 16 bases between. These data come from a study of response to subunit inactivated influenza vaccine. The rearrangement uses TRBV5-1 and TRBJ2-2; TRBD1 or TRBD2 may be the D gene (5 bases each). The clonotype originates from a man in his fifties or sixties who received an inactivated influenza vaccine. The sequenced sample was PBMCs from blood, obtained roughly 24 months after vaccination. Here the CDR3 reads CASSLNAQGVAGELFF. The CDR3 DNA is TGCGCCAGCAGCTTGAACGCGCAGGGAGTGGCCGGGGAGCTGTTTTTT.